This TCR beta chain comes out of a study of T cells in Graves' hyperthyroidism and ophthalmopathy. Patients having uncontrolled infection, another autoimmune disease, pregnancy or lactation were not included. Regions amplified from RNA transcripts were the TCR beta CDR3 regions. First-round RT-PCR with HTBI primers amplified the TCR CDR3 region. TCRdb re-called the multiplex PCR reads through MiXCR, storing one row per CDR3 protein. The table has about 300,000 distinct CDR3 sequences, roughly 19% seen once. The receptor comes from a man between 45 and 60 years old with Graves' ophthalmopathy. The sequenced sample was blood.

The CDR3 DNA reads as TGTGCCAGCAGTTACTCGAGTGTAGTCAACAATGAGCAGTTCTTC. As protein: CASSYSSVVNNEQFF. The chain has TRBV6-5 and TRBJ2-1, with unresolved D. This CDR3 has 15 amino acids. V lost 0 bases and J lost 5, with 11 bases in between. The V gene's germline CDR1 is MNHEY and CDR2 SVGAGI.